One sample yielded the 9 T cell receptor beta chains listed below, sequenced in a study of T cells in localized non-small cell lung cancer. This table comes from immunoSEQ multiplex PCR, and its TCRdb copy is limited to in-frame clones, with some not included. The repertoire holds 25,000 to 30,000 clones, more than 70% seen once, with 10% to 15% in the top ten. Sequenced here: peripheral blood, sampled before any cancer treatment. The receptors shown here come from a female donor of 60 years or more with stage III squamous cell lung carcinoma.

The genes are TRBV7-9 and TRBJ2-3; no clear D gene. Germline V gene lookup returns CDR1 SEHNR and CDR2 FQNEAQ (reference sequence). CDR3 length: 15 amino acids. V shed 5 bases and J shed 6 bases, with 18 bases lying between them. This CDR3 is CASSPIPRDADTQYF. CDR3 DNA: TGTGCCAGCAGCCCTATCCCTAGAGACGCGGATACGCAGTATTTT.

The chain combines TRBV6-5 with TRBJ1-2, with D unclear. V dropped 6 bases and J dropped 2 bases, with 10 bases sitting between them. The germline gives CDR1 MNHEY, CDR2 SVGAGI. CDR3 size: 13 residues. CDR3: CASRSVGNYGYTF. The DNA of the CDR3 is TGTGCCAGCAGGTCGGTGGGGAACTATGGCTACACCTTC.

The rearrangement joins TRBV9 to TRBJ1-3; 7 bases fit TRBD1. With 4 bases clipped from V and 2 bases from J, the junction kept 3 bases outside the gene matches. The CDR3 contains 14 residues. Germline values: CDR1 SGDLS, CDR2 YYNGEE. The CDR3 nucleotides are TGTGCCAGCAGCCGCGACAGGGCTGGAAACACCATATATTTT. Residues: CASSRDRAGNTIYF. The entire variable domain, with the rest obtained from reference TRBV9 and TRBJ1-3, is as follows: DSGVTQTPKHLITATGQRVTLRCSPRSGDLSVYWYQQSLDQGLQFLIQYYNGEERAKGNILERFSAQQFPDLHSELNLSSLELGDSALYFCASSRDRAGNTIYFGEGSWLTVV.

The CDR3 DNA reads as TGTGCCAGCAGTGTGGTCAGGGGGCCAGATACGCAGTATTTT. It codes for CASSVVRGPDTQYF. This sequence joins TRBV6-5 and TRBJ2-3, with TRBD1 identical over 8 bases. The CDR3 consists of 14 residues. The V gene's germline CDR1 is MNHEY and CDR2 SVGAGI. The V gene end was trimmed by 5 bases and the J gene end by 4 bases; junction bases not matched to a gene: 5.

This chain's CDR3 is CASSRSPGDRGNTEAFF. CDR3 nucleotide sequence: TGCGCCAGCAGTAGAAGCCCGGGGGACAGGGGGAACACTGAAGCTTTCTTT. The chain links TRBV5-1 to TRBJ1-1; TRBD1 agrees at 10 bases. Trimming removed 5 bases from V and 1 base from J; junction bases left unmatched: 11. The CDR3 consists of 17 residues. In germline, CDR1 is SGHRS, CDR2 YFSETQ. Combining the CDR3 with reference TRBV5-1 and TRBJ1-1 gives the whole variable domain KAGVTQTPRYLIKTRGQQVTLSCSPISGHRSVSWYQQTPGQGLQFLFEYFSETQRNKGNFPGRFSGRQFSNSRSEMNVSTLELGDSALYLCASSRSPGDRGNTEAFFGQGTRLTVV.

The V call is TRBV28, the J call TRBJ2-3, with 8 bases fitting TRBD2. The germline V gene has CDR1 MDHEN and CDR2 SYDVKM. V shed 1 base and J 4 bases; nucleotides not matched to a gene: 10. The CDR3 length is 17 residues. The CDR3 here is CASSLFTGGPQADTQYF. The CDR3 DNA sequence: TGTGCCAGCAGTTTATTTACGGGAGGGCCCCAAGCAGATACGCAGTATTTT.

The rearrangement links TRBV28 to TRBJ1-1; D is unresolved. V was clipped by 6 bases and J by 1 base, with 6 bases between them. CDR1 MDHEN and CDR2 SYDVKM come from the germline V gene. The CDR3 length is 12 residues. The chain's CDR3 is CASRVENTEAFF. CDR3 bases: TGTGCCAGCAGGGTTGAGAACACTGAAGCTTTCTTT.

This chain connects TRBV7-9 to TRBJ2-3, with 8 bases that match TRBD2. Germline CDR1 reads SEHNR; CDR2 reads FQNEAQ (reference sequence). J lost 5 bases, V lost 5 bases, and 12 bases had no gene match. The CDR3 is 16 residues long. CDR3 nucleotides: TGTGCCAGCAGCACCGGACTAGCAACTATTATAGATACGCAGTATTTT. Its protein is CASSTGLATIIDTQYF.

V and J are TRBV19 and TRBJ1-5, with TRBD1 matching 8 bases. The V segment lost 3 bases and the J segment 6 bases; nucleotides outside the gene matches: 7. Germline-derived CDR1 and CDR2 are LNHDA and SQIVND (reference sequence). There are 15 residues in the CDR3. The CDR3 spells CASSIESGGVQPQHF. The CDR3 region has the DNA TGTGCCAGTAGTATTGAATCAGGGGGCGTTCAGCCCCAGCATTTT.